Included here is one T cell receptor (beta chain) sequence, with context. V lost 3 bases and J 8 bases, leaving 7 bases between the germline ends. Germline CDR1 KGHDR, CDR2 SFDVKD. The CDR3 consists of 12 residues. The data were taken from a study of blood T cell repertoires in COVID-19. Looking at the study overall: Spain, Italy and the United States supplied samples that represented acute and convalescent COVID-19. Nucleic acid was either cDNA or gDNA, and it came from T cells, B-cell-depleted T cells, or PBMCs.

As handled by the study authors: Nucleated cell counts were estimated from reference gene primer amplification. Repertoires were generated with immunoSEQ multiplex PCR, while TCRdb's copy carries only in-frame clones and drops some. The DNA gave D and trimming, while V, J and clone size come from that table. The profile shows tens of thousands of clones, more than 80% of them singletons. The TCR comes from a human donor with active COVID-19. The donor label of this sample is uncertain. The source material was peripheral blood. The rearrangement links TRBV24-1 to TRBJ2-1, with a weak D call TRBD1 (5 bases). In nucleotides, the CDR3 is TGTGCCACCAGTGATGGGGCGGATGAGCAGTTCTTC. This gives the protein CATSDGADEQFF.